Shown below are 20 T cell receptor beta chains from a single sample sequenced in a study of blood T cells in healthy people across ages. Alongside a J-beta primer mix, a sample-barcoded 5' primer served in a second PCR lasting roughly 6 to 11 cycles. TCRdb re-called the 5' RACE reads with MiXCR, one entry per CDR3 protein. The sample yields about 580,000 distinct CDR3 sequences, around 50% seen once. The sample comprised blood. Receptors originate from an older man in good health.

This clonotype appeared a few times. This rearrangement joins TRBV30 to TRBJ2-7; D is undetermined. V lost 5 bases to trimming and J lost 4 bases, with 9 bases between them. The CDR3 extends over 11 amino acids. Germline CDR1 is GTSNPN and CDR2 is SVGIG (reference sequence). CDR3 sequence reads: CAWVRRYEQYF. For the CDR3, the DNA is TGTGCCTGGGTGCGGCGGTACGAGCAGTACTTC.

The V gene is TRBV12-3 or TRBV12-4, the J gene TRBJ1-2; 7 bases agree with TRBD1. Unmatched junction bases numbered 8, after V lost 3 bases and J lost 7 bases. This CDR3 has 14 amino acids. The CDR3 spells CASSLGGGGGGYTF. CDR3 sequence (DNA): TGTGCCAGCAGTTTGGGAGGGGGCGGTGGTGGCTACACCTTC.

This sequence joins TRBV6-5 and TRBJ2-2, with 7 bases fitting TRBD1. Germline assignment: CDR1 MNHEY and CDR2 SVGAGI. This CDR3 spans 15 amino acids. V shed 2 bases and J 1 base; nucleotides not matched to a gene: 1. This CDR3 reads CASSYGQENTGELFF. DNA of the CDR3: TGTGCCAGCAGTTACGGACAGGAGAACACCGGGGAGCTGTTTTTT.

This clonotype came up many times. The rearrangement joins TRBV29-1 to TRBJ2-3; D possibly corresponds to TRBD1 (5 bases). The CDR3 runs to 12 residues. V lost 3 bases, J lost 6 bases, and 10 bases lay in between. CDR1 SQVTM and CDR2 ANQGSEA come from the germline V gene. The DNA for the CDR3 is TGCAGCGTTGAGCAGGGTGCGGATACGCAGTATTTT. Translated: CSVEQGADTQYF.

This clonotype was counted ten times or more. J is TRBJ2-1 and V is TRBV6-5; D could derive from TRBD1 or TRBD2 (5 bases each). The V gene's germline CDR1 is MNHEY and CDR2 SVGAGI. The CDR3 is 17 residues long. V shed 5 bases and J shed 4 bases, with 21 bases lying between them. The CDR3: CASSPLGTPTGYNEQFF. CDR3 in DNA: TGTGCCAGCAGTCCACTCGGGACCCCCACGGGGTACAATGAGCAGTTCTTC.

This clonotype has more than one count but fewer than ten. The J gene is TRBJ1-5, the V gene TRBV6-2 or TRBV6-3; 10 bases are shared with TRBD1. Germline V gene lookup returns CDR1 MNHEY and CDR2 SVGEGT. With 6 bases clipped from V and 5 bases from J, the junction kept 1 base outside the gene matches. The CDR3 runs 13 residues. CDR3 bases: TGTGCCAGCAGGGACAGGGGGGATCAGCCCCAGCATTTT. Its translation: CASRDRGDQPQHF.

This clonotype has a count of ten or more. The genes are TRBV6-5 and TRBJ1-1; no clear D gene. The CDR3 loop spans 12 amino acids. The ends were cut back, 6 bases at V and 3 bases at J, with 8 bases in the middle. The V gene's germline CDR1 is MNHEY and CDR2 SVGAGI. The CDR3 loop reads CASSKGDTEAFF. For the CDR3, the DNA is TGTGCCAGCAGCAAAGGAGACACTGAAGCTTTCTTT.

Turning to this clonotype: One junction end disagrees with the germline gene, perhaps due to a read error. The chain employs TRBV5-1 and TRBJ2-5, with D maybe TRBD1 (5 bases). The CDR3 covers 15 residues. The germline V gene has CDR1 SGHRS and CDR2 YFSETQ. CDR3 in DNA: TGCGCCAGCGGCTTGTTCGGACAAGGACAAGAGACCCAGTACTTC. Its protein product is CASGLFGQGQETQYF.

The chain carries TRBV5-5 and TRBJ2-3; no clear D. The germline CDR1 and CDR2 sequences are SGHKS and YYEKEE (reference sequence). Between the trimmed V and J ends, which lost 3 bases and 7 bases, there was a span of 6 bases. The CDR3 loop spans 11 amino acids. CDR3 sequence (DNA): TGTGCCAGCAGCTCCCAAAATACGCAGTATTTT. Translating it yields CASSSQNTQYF.

The CDR3 DNA is TGTGCCAGCAGTGAACAGGGGGGGCCAGAGACCCAGTACTTC. This sequence encodes CASSEQGGPETQYF. The genes are TRBV2 and TRBJ2-5; D is possibly TRBD1 or TRBD2 (7 bases each). From germline, CDR1 is SNHLY and CDR2 FYNNEI. This CDR3 has 14 residues. Trimming left V 2 bases short and J 4 bases short, with 11 bases between.

CDR3 sequence (DNA): TGCAGTGCGGGTCGCGCGAGCTCCTACAATGAGCAGTTCTTC. This codes for CSAGRASSYNEQFF. This sequence joins TRBV20-1 and TRBJ2-1, with D hard to call. The V gene lost 6 bases and the J gene lost 0 bases, with 12 bases spanning the gap. The CDR3 contains 14 residues. Germline V gene lookup returns CDR1 DFQATT and CDR2 SNEGSKA (reference sequence).

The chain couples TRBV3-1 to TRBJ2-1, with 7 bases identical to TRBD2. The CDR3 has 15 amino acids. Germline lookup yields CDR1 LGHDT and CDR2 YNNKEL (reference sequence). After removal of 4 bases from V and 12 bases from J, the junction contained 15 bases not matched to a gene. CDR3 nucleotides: TGTGCCAGCAGCCTCCTCGGGGGGTCCACAATGAGGCAGTTCTTC. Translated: CASSLLGGSTMRQFF.

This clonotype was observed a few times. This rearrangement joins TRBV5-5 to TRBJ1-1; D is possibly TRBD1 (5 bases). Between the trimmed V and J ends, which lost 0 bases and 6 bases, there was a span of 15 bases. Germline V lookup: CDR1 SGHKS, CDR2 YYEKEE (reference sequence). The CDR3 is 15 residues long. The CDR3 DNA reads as TGTGCCAGCAGCTTGGGAGGGTTGGGGCCCCCTGAAGCTTTCTTT. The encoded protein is CASSLGGLGPPEAFF.

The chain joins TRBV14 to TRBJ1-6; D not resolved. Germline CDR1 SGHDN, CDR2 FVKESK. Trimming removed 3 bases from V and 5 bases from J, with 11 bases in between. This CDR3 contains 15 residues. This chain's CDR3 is CASSQMLPDNSPLHF. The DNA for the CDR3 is TGTGCCAGCAGCCAGATGCTACCGGATAATTCACCCCTCCACTTT. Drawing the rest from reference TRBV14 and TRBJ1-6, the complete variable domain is EAGVTQFPSHSVIEKGQTVTLRCDPISGHDNLYWYRRVMGKEIKFLLHFVKESKQDESGMPNNRFLAERTGGTYSTLKVQPAELEDSGVYFCASSQMLPDNSPLHFGNGTRLTVT.

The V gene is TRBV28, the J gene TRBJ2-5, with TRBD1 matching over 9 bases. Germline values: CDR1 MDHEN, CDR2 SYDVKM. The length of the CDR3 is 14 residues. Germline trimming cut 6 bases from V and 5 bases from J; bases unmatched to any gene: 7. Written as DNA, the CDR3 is TGTGCCAGCAGGTCCCCCGGGACAGGGGAGACCCAGTACTTC. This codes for CASRSPGTGETQYF.

CDR3 residues: CASSLVGRMGSEQYF. The CDR3 DNA reads TGTGCCAGCAGCTTAGTAGGGAGAATGGGCTCCGAGCAGTACTTC. This rearrangement joins TRBV7-2 to TRBJ2-7; TRBD2 is a possible D gene (5 bases). The V end was cut by 1 base, the J end by 6 bases, with 16 bases between. The CDR3 covers 15 residues. The germline V gene encodes CDR1 SGHTA and CDR2 FQGNSA.

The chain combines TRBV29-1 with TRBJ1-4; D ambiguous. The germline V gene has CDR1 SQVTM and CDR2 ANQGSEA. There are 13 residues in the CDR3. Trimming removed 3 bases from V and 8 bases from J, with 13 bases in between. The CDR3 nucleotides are TGCAGCGTTGAGGGGAACCTTAGCGAAAAACTGTTTTTT. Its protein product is CSVEGNLSEKLFF.

The CDR3 DNA reads TGCAGTGCTAGGGATGGACTGAAGCAAGAGACCCAGTACTTC. Its protein product is CSARDGLKQETQYF. This chain links TRBV20-1 with TRBJ2-5; tentatively, D is TRBD2 (5 bases). Trimming stripped 3 bases from V and 2 bases from J, with 13 bases between. The CDR3 consists of 14 residues. Germline V gives CDR1 DFQATT, CDR2 SNEGSKA (reference sequence).

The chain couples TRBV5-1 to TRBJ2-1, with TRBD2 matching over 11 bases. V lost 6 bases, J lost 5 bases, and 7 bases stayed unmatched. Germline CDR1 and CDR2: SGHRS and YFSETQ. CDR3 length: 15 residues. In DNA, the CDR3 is TGCGCCAGCACCTTACTAGCGGGAGCTGACAATGAGCAGTTCTTC. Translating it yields CASTLLAGADNEQFF.

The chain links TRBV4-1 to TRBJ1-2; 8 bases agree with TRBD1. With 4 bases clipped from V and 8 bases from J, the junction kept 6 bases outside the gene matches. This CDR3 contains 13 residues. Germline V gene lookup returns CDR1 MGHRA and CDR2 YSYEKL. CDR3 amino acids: CASSRPGGLGYTF. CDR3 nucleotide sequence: TGCGCCAGCAGCCGACCAGGGGGCCTCGGCTACACCTTC.